This TCR beta chain was found in a study of early T cells in non-severe SARS-CoV-2 infection. For the study at large: The authors sequenced bulk RNA from unsorted whole blood, leaving chains unpaired.

Attachment of unique molecular identifiers was made to individual cDNA molecules. Via MiXCR, TCRdb re-called the 5' RACE reads, giving one row per CDR3 protein. The sample shows under 70,000 distinct CDR3 sequences, about 5.6% of them seen only once. The CDR3 length is 14 residues. The V end lost 8 bases, the J end lost 6 bases, and 18 bases lay between the germline ends. Per germline, CDR1 SGHRS and CDR2 YFSETQ. The table lists this clonotype with many counts. The antigen is unknown. The study, taken as a whole, reports: Matching with VDJdb favored anti-spike CD8 responses (missing private and CD4 specificities).

The source material was whole blood. This receptor was obtained from an adult who was a healthcare worker with PCR-confirmed SARS-CoV-2 infection or an uninfected control (not recorded which). The rearrangement uses TRBV5-1 and TRBJ1-5; no reliable D call. The chain's CDR3 is CARRLRASGQPQHF. CDR3 nucleotide sequence: TGCGCCAGGAGGCTGCGGGCAAGCGGTCAGCCCCAGCATTTT.